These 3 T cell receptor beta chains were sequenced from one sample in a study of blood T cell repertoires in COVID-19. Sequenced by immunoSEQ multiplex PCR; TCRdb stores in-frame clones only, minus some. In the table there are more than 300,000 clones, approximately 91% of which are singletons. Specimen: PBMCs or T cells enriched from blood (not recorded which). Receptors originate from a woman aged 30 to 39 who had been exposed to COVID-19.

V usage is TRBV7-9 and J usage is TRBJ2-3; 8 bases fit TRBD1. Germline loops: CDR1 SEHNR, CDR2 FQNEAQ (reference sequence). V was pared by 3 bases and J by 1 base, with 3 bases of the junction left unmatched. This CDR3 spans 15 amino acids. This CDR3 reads CASSFSGGGTDTQYF. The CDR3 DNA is TGTGCCAGCAGCTTTTCAGGGGGCGGCACAGATACGCAGTATTTT.

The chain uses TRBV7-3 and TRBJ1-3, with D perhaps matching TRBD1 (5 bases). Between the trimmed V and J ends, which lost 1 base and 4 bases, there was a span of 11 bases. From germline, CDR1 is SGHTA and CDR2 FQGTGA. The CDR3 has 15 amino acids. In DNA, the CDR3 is TGTGCCAGCAGCTTAATGCAGGGAAAAGGAAACACCATATATTTT. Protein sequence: CASSLMQGKGNTIYF.

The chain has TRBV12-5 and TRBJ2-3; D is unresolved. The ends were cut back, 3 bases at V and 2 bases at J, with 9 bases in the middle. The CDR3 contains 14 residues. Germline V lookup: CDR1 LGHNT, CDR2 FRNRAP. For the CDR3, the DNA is TGTGCTAGTGGTTTTGAACAGTTCACAGATACGCAGTATTTT. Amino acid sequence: CASGFEQFTDTQYF.